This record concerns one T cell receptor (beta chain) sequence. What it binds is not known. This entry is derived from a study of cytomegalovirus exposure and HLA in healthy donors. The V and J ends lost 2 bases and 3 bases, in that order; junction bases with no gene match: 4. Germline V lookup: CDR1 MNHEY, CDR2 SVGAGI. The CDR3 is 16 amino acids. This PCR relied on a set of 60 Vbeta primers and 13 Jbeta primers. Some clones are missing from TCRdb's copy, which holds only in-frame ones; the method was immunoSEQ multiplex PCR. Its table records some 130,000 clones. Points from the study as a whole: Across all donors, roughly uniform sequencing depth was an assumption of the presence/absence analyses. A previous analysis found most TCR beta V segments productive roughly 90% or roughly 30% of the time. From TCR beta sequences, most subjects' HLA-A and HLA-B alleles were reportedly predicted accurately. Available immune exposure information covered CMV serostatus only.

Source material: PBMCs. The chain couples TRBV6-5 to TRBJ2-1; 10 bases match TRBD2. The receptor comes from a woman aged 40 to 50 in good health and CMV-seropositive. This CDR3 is CASSYLTSGNYNEQFF. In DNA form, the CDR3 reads TGTGCCAGCAGTTACCTAACTAGCGGGAACTACAATGAGCAGTTCTTC.